This entry lists 25 T cell receptor beta chains sequenced from one sample in a study of vaccination effects on CD4 cells after COVID-19. Which antigens these TCRs recognize remains unknown. Only in-frame clones appear in the TCRdb table, and some are missing; sequencing was by immunoSEQ multiplex PCR. The repertoire consists of around 49,000 clones, with around 66% occurring once and the leading ten covering 25% to 40%. Before sequencing, viral peptide pools were used by the ViraFEST assay to expand antigen-specific CD4+ T cells. Subsequent to a culture period of more than 9 days, CD4+ T cells were isolated. By PCR, the person was confirmed to have had SARS-CoV-2 infection between March and December 2020. The sample here was CD4+ T cells from PBMCs cultured with a peptide pool, taken before COVID-19 vaccination. These receptors were taken from a human donor who had a prior SARS-CoV-2 infection.

This sequence joins TRBV9 and TRBJ2-1; D is perhaps TRBD2 (6 bases). CDR3 length equals 14 residues. CDR1 is SGDLS, CDR2 YYNGEE, per germline. The V and J ends lost 4 bases and 9 bases respectively, with 17 bases between them. CDR3: CASSSRLEPPEQFF. CDR3 nucleotides: TGTGCCAGCAGCTCCCGACTAGAGCCCCCTGAGCAGTTCTTC. Drawing the rest from reference TRBV9 and TRBJ2-1, the complete variable domain is DSGVTQTPKHLITATGQRVTLRCSPRSGDLSVYWYQQSLDQGLQFLIQYYNGEERAKGNILERFSAQQFPDLHSELNLSSLELGDSALYFCASSSRLEPPEQFFGPGTRLTVL.

The CDR3 protein is CASSLFSGGSLYNEQFF. In DNA form, the CDR3 reads TGCGCCAGCAGCTTGTTTAGCGGGGGGTCCCTCTACAATGAGCAGTTCTTC. The chain recombines TRBV5-1 with TRBJ2-1; TRBD2 matches 10 bases. The CDR3 loop spans 17 amino acids. Unmatched junction bases numbered 7, after V lost 1 base and J lost 3 bases. Germline values: CDR1 SGHRS, CDR2 YFSETQ.

This clone has only a few counts. The chain employs TRBV5-1 and TRBJ1-2; no reliable D call. Between the trimmed V and J ends, which lost 1 base and 5 bases, there was a span of 12 bases. The CDR3 sequence is 14 residues long. In germline, CDR1 is SGHRS, CDR2 YFSETQ. For the CDR3, the DNA is TGCGCCAGCAGCTTGATACAGACCACTTATGGCTACACCTTC. Protein product: CASSLIQTTYGYTF.

The chain links TRBV5-1 to TRBJ2-5; 16 bases align to TRBD2. The CDR3 is 16 residues long. Germline V gene lookup returns CDR1 SGHRS and CDR2 YFSETQ. Trimming cost V 4 bases and J 2 bases; bases outside gene matches: 2. DNA of the CDR3: TGCGCCAGCAGCCCGGGACTAGCGGGGGGGCAAGAGACCCAGTACTTC. Protein sequence: CASSPGLAGGQETQYF.

This sequence joins TRBV3-1 (or the pseudogene TRBV3-2) and TRBJ1-1, with D uncertain. CDR1 and CDR2 from the germline V gene are LGHDT and YNNKEL (reference sequence). V gave up 6 bases and J gave up 9 bases, with 20 bases separating them. The CDR3 is 14 amino acids. The CDR3 here is CASSPLLLLGQAFF. Here the CDR3 DNA reads TGTGCCAGCAGTCCACTTCTCCTGCTGGGCCAAGCTTTCTTT.

The chain couples TRBV5-1 to TRBJ2-3, with D maybe TRBD2 (5 bases). The germline gives CDR1 SGHRS, CDR2 YFSETQ. This CDR3 is built from 18 residues. The V end was cut by 0 bases, the J end by 2 bases, with 19 bases between. CDR3 sequence reads: CASSLAVVSGSPTDTQYF. The DNA for the CDR3 is TGCGCCAGCAGCTTGGCAGTTGTATCGGGGTCCCCCACAGATACGCAGTATTTT.

DNA of the CDR3: TGTGCCAGTAGTACCCAGGTAGGGGCAGGTACTCGGCCCCAGCATTTT. Translated: CASSTQVGAGTRPQHF. The V and J genes are TRBV19 and TRBJ1-5, with D possibly matching TRBD1 (5 bases). The V gene's germline CDR1 is LNHDA and CDR2 SQIVND (reference sequence). Trimming cost V 4 bases and J 9 bases, with 22 bases left between them. This CDR3 spans 16 amino acids.

The V and J genes are TRBV6-6 and TRBJ1-2; D ambiguous. Germline lookup yields CDR1 MNHNY and CDR2 SVGAGI (reference sequence). Between the trimmed V and J ends, which lost 2 bases and 8 bases, there was a span of 9 bases. This CDR3 is 12 amino acids long. The CDR3 DNA sequence: TGTGCCAGCAGTTACCCCGGAGAGGGCTACACCTTC. Protein sequence: CASSYPGEGYTF.

This chain uses TRBV7-3 with TRBJ2-7, with TRBD2 matching over 8 bases. In germline, CDR1 is SGHTA, CDR2 FQGTGA. This CDR3 contains 13 residues. The J segment lost 13 bases and the V segment lost 5 bases, leaving 13 bases of the junction unmatched. The CDR3 nucleotides are TGTGCCAGCAGCGTCGAAGCGGGACTAGTTTTATACTTC. It encodes CASSVEAGLVLYF.

This chain connects TRBV7-6 to TRBJ2-3; D may be TRBD1 (7 bases). CDR1 and CDR2 (germline): SGHVS, FNYEAQ. V shed 4 bases and J shed 8 bases, with 13 bases lying between them. The CDR3 totals 13 residues. For the CDR3, the DNA is TGTGCCAGCAGCTCTCAGGGGGGTGGTACGCAGTATTTT. It is translated as CASSSQGGGTQYF. The entire variable domain, with the rest obtained from reference TRBV7-6 and TRBJ2-3, is as follows: GAGVSQSPRYKVTKRGQDVALRCDPISGHVSLYWYRQALGQGPEFLTYFNYEAQQDKSGLPNDRFSAERPEGSISTLTIQRTEQRDSAMYRCASSSQGGGTQYFGPGTRLTVL.

The rearrangement joins TRBV10-3 to TRBJ2-7; 10 bases fit TRBD1. CDR3 length: 13 residues. Germline-derived CDR1 and CDR2 are ENHRY and SYGVKD. Trimming cost V 10 bases and J 2 bases; bases outside gene matches: 5. The CDR3 loop reads CATSGTGAYEQYF. DNA for the CDR3: TGTGCCACCTCCGGGACAGGGGCCTACGAGCAGTACTTC.

The CDR3 DNA sequence: TGTGCCAGCAGTTTGGACAGAATAAGTTATGGCTACACCTTC. This encodes CASSLDRISYGYTF. The chain recombines TRBV6-2 or TRBV6-3 with TRBJ1-2; possible D gene TRBD1, 6 bases. The ends were cut back, 4 bases at V and 5 bases at J, with 14 bases in the middle. The germline V gene encodes CDR1 MNHEY and CDR2 SVGEGT. The CDR3 runs 14 residues.

The chain joins TRBV7-8 to TRBJ1-2; D is undetermined. Trimming left V 5 bases short and J 5 bases short, with 15 bases between. The CDR3 is made up of 14 amino acids. The V gene's germline CDR1 is SGHVS and CDR2 FQNEAQ. In DNA form, the CDR3 reads TGTGCCAGCAGCCGAGTTGGCGGGGAGTATGGCTACACCTTC. It yields the protein CASSRVGGEYGYTF.

The V and J genes are TRBV6-2 or TRBV6-3 and TRBJ1-2; no clear D. V lost 0 bases, J lost 0 bases, and 8 bases lay in between. Germline-derived CDR1 and CDR2 are MNHEY and SVGEGT. The CDR3 length is 15 residues. CDR3 in DNA: TGTGCCAGCAGTTACTCGAAAGGATCTAACTATGGCTACACCTTC. Its protein product is CASSYSKGSNYGYTF.

This chain joins TRBV6-5 and TRBJ1-3; TRBD1 is a possible D gene (6 bases). V was pared by 9 bases and J by 0 bases, with 15 bases between. This CDR3 is built from 15 residues. CDR1 is MNHEY, CDR2 SVGAGI, per germline. Here the CDR3 reads CASTQGGSSGNTIYF. The CDR3 coding sequence is TGTGCCAGTACCCAAGGGGGAAGCTCTGGAAACACCATATATTTT.

A few counts support this clone. This rearrangement joins TRBV19 to TRBJ2-7, with D perhaps TRBD1 or TRBD2 (5 bases each). Germline V gene lookup returns CDR1 LNHDA and CDR2 SQIVND (reference sequence). The CDR3 sequence is 13 residues long. The ends were cut back, 3 bases at V and 6 bases at J, with 12 bases in the middle. The CDR3 coding sequence is TGTGCCAGTAGTATGGGGACCTCTAGCGAGCAGTACTTC. Translating it yields CASSMGTSSEQYF.

The chain carries TRBV5-4 and TRBJ1-2; D possibly corresponds to TRBD1 (5 bases). From germline, CDR1 is SGHNT and CDR2 YYREEE (reference sequence). The CDR3 loop spans 14 amino acids. V was cut by 3 bases and J by 2 bases, with 11 bases left in between. In DNA, the CDR3 is TGTGCCAGCAGCTCCTCTCAGGGAAACTATGGCTACACCTTC. This encodes CASSSSQGNYGYTF.

The V and J genes are TRBV5-3 and TRBJ1-2; TRBD1 matches 7 bases. TRBV5-3 is assigned to the ORF class and has an uncertain function. The CDR3 contains 16 residues. V dropped 4 bases and J dropped 8; count of bases not matched to a gene: 17. DNA of the CDR3: TGTGCCAGAAGCGCAGATAAAGGGACAGAATTCTGCGGCTACACCTTC. The encoded protein is CARSADKGTEFCGYTF.

This chain connects TRBV15 to TRBJ1-2; the D gene is possibly TRBD1 (5 bases). Trimming stripped 0 bases from V and 8 bases from J, with 7 bases between. This CDR3 is 12 amino acids long. The germline V gene has CDR1 LNHNV and CDR2 YYDKDF (reference sequence). The CDR3 is CATSREWGGYTF. The CDR3 DNA reads TGTGCCACCAGCAGAGAGTGGGGCGGCTACACCTTC.

The chain employs TRBV28 and TRBJ2-7; D gene uncertain. V was trimmed by 2 bases and J by 9 bases, leaving 5 bases between them. The CDR3 contains 10 residues. Germline V gene lookup returns CDR1 MDHEN and CDR2 SYDVKM. The CDR3 loop reads CASSLIVQYF. In DNA, the CDR3 is TGTGCCAGCAGTTTAATTGTGCAGTACTTC.

This clone occurred once. The chain recombines TRBV2 with TRBJ1-1; no reliable D call. Per germline, CDR1 SNHLY and CDR2 FYNNEI. CDR3 size: 13 residues. The V gene lost 4 bases and the J gene lost 3 bases, with 9 bases spanning the gap. The CDR3 protein is CASSAGRDTEAFF. The CDR3 coding sequence is TGTGCCAGCAGTGCGGGCCGAGACACTGAAGCTTTCTTT. The full variable domain, in which reference TRBV2 and TRBJ1-1 provide the parts outside the CDR3, is EPEVTQTPSHQVTQMGQEVILRCVPISNHLYFYWYRQILGQKVEFLVSFYNNEISEKSEIFDDQFSVERPDGSNFTLKIRSTKLEDSAMYFCASSAGRDTEAFFGQGTRLTVV.

The chain joins TRBV7-9 to TRBJ1-2, with a weak D call TRBD1 (5 bases). Germline CDR1 and CDR2: SEHNR and FQNEAQ (reference sequence). V dropped 5 bases and J dropped 13 bases, with 29 bases sitting between them. The CDR3 spans 16 residues. CDR3 sequence (DNA): TGTGCCAGCAGCCGAAACGTGGGTGGGGCGCGAGTGCTCCCCACCTTC. This encodes CASSRNVGGARVLPTF. Combining the CDR3 with reference TRBV7-9 and TRBJ1-2 gives the whole variable domain DTGVSQNPRHKITKRGQNVTFRCDPISEHNRLYWYRQTLGQGPEFLTYFQNEAQLEKSRLLSDRFSAERPKGSFSTLEIQRTEQGDSAMYLCASSRNVGGARVLPTFGSGTRLTVV.

The rearrangement links TRBV7-3 to TRBJ2-7; D remains unclear. This CDR3 contains 11 residues. Trimming pared 4 bases from V and 6 bases from J, leaving 7 bases between. Germline loops: CDR1 SGHTA, CDR2 FQGTGA. The CDR3 DNA follows: TGTGCCAGCAGCTCGGGCGGCGAGCAGTACTTC. This translates into CASSSGGEQYF. Combining the CDR3 with reference TRBV7-3 and TRBJ2-7 gives the whole variable domain GAGVSQTPSNKVTEKGKYVELRCDPISGHTALYWYRQSLGQGPEFLIYFQGTGAADDSGLPNDRFFAVRPEGSVSTLKIQRTERGDSAVYLCASSSGGEQYFGPGTRLTVT.

This chain joins TRBV9 and TRBJ2-7; D is undetermined. The V gene lost 3 bases and the J gene lost 6 bases, with 13 bases spanning the gap. Germline CDR1 and CDR2: SGDLS and YYNGEE. This CDR3 spans 13 amino acids. CDR3 in amino acids: CASSGTTGGEQYF. The CDR3 DNA follows: TGTGCCAGCAGCGGAACCACGGGCGGCGAGCAGTACTTC.

V is TRBV7-9 and J is TRBJ2-7, with 12 positions matching TRBD2. Germline CDR1 SEHNR, CDR2 FQNEAQ (reference sequence). Germline trimming cut 5 bases from V and 3 bases from J; bases unmatched to any gene: 5. This CDR3 is built from 15 residues. CDR3 nucleotides: TGTGCCAGCAGCAGGACTAGCGGGGCACTCTACGAGCAGTACTTC. Translating it yields CASSRTSGALYEQYF.